Listed here is a single TCR beta chain. What it binds is not known. One junction end disagrees with the germline gene, perhaps due to a read error. This sample is part of a study of response to subunit inactivated influenza vaccine. Overall study results and limits: Few new T cells, the authors suggested, are recruited by each seasonal influenza vaccination.

The germline V gene has CDR1 SGHTA and CDR2 FQGNSA. This CDR3 has 15 amino acids. TCRdb recomputed calls from the RT-PCR reads with MiXCR, one row per CDR3 protein. The table records more than 700,000 distinct CDR3 sequences, about 20% of them present only once. The TCR originated in a man aged 50 or older who received an inactivated influenza vaccine. The sample here was PBMCs from blood, taken about 5 days after vaccination. V and J are TRBV7-2 and TRBJ2-1; TRBD2 aligns across 12 bases. This chain's CDR3 is CSSSLTSGGGNEQFF. In DNA form, the CDR3 reads TGTTCCAGCAGCTTGACTAGCGGGGGAGGGAATGAGCAGTTCTTC.